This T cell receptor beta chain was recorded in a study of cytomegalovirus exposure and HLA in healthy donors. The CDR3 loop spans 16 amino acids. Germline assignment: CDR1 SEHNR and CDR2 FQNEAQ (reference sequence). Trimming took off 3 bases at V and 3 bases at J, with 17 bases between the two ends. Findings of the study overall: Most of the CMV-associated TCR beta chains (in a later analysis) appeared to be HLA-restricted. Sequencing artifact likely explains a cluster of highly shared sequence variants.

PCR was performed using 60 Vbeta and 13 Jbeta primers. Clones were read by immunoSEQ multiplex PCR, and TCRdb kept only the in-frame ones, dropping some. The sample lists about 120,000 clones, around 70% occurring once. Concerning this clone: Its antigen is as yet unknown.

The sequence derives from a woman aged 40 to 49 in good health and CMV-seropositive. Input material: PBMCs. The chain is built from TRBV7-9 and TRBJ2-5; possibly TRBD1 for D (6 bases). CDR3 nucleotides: TGTGCCAGCAGCTTGGGCCCTCGGACAGCCGAAGAGACCCAGTACTTC. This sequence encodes CASSLGPRTAEETQYF. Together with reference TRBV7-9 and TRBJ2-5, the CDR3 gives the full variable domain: DTGVSQNPRHKITKRGQNVTFRCDPISEHNRLYWYRQTLGQGPEFLTYFQNEAQLEKSRLLSDRFSAERPKGSFSTLEIQRTEQGDSAMYLCASSLGPRTAEETQYFGPGTRLLVL.